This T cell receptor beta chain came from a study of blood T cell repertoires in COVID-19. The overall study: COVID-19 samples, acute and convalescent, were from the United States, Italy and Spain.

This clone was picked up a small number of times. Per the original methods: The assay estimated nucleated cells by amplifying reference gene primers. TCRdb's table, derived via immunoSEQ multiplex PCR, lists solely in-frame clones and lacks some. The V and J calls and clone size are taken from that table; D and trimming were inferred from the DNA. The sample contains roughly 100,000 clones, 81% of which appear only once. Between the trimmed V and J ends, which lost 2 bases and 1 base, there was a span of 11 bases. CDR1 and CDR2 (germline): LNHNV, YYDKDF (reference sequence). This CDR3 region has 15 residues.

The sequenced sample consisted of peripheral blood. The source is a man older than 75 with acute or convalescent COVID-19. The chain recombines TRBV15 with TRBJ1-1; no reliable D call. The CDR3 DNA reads TGTGCCACCAGCAGAATTCCGGGTCGGAACACTGAAGCTTTCTTT. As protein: CATSRIPGRNTEAFF.